This T cell receptor (beta chain) was profiled in a study of blood T cell repertoires in COVID-19. Authors' data handling: Reference gene primers were amplified, and this amplification served to estimate nucleated cell counts. Profiling relied on immunoSEQ multiplex PCR, and the TCRdb table lists in-frame clones only, not all of them. The V and J calls and the clone size are those of that table, but D and trimming were determined from the DNA. This sample has almost 350,000 clones; about nine tenths occur once, and the top ten carry approximately 0.97%. Allocation to cohorts depended on clinical history reported by the participants. The CDR3 consists of 14 residues. Per the germline V gene, CDR1 is KGHDR and CDR2 is SFDVKD. Between the trimmed V and J ends, which lost 3 bases and 8 bases, there was a span of 15 bases.

This TCR came from a woman in her twenties or thirties who had been exposed to COVID-19. Sequenced: PBMCs or T cells enriched from blood (not recorded which). V gene TRBV24-1 combines with J gene TRBJ1-1; D uncertain. DNA for the CDR3: TGTGCCACCAGTGATCCCGCAGACAAGACAGAAGCTTTCTTT. This gives the protein CATSDPADKTEAFF.